The 2 T cell receptor beta chains below were found in one sample sequenced in a study of PD-1 blockade in classical Hodgkin lymphoma. This table comes from immunoSEQ multiplex PCR, and its TCRdb copy is limited to in-frame clones, with some not included. The table includes under 80,000 clones, about 93% detected once. The time point: newly diagnosed, previously untreated cHL patient sample. The sequenced sample was peripheral blood mononuclear cells (PBMCs). The receptors stem from a human donor with classical Hodgkin lymphoma.

The chain recombines TRBV6-5 with TRBJ1-3, with D possibly matching TRBD1 (6 bases). CDR1 and CDR2 (germline): MNHEY, SVGAGI. V lost 5 bases and J 4 bases, leaving 12 bases between the germline ends. This CDR3 is 14 amino acids long. CDR3 in DNA: TGTGCCAGCAGTCCGCCGGGACACGGAAACACCATATATTTT. This codes for CASSPPGHGNTIYF.

This chain connects TRBV28 to TRBJ1-5; TRBD1 matches 9 bases. The germline V gene encodes CDR1 MDHEN and CDR2 SYDVKM. The CDR3 sequence is 15 residues long. Trimming removed 3 bases from V and 5 bases from J; junction bases left unmatched: 5. This chain's CDR3 is CASSFLRDRDQPQHF. The DNA for the CDR3 is TGTGCCAGCAGTTTCCTCCGGGACAGGGATCAGCCCCAGCATTTT.